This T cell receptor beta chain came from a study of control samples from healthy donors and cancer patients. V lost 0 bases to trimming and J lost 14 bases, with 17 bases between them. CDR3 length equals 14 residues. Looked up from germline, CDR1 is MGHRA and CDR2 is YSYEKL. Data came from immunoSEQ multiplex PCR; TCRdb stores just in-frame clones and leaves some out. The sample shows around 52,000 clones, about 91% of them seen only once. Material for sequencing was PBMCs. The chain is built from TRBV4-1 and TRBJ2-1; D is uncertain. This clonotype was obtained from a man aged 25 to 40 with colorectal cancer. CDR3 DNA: TGCGCCAGCAGCCAAGATTTCGTTTCCCTAGACAAGTTCTTC. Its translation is CASSQDFVSLDKFF.